A single sample gave rise to the 18 T cell receptor beta chains below, sequenced in a study of blood T cell repertoires in COVID-19. Profiling relied on immunoSEQ multiplex PCR, and the TCRdb table lists in-frame clones only, not all of them. The sample lists approximately 240,000 clones, around 81% occurring once. The sequenced sample was peripheral blood. The origin of the receptors is a woman aged 60 to 75 with acute or convalescent COVID-19.

The gene calls are TRBV28 and TRBJ1-2; D possibly corresponds to TRBD1 (5 bases). Germline CDR1 reads MDHEN; CDR2 reads SYDVKM. Trimming took 3 bases from V and 7 from J, leaving 12 bases between them. This CDR3 has 13 residues. The CDR3 spells CASSLVGGGGYTF. The CDR3 region has the DNA TGTGCCAGCAGTTTGGTGGGCGGGGGTGGCTACACCTTC.

The chain has TRBV19 and TRBJ1-5, with a tentative D call TRBD1 (5 bases). The CDR3 totals 15 residues. Germline values: CDR1 LNHDA, CDR2 SQIVND (reference sequence). V was clipped by 1 base and J by 4 bases, with 11 bases between them. The CDR3 nucleotides are TGTGCCAGTAGTATAGCAGGGCTAGGAAATCAGCCCCAGCATTTT. Its translation: CASSIAGLGNQPQHF.

The V call is TRBV3-1 (or the pseudogene TRBV3-2), the J call TRBJ1-2; D gene ambiguous. This CDR3 comprises 13 residues. Germline V lookup: CDR1 LGHDT, CDR2 YNNKEL (reference sequence). V was clipped by 1 base and J by 6 bases, with 9 bases between them. DNA of the CDR3: TGTGCCAGCAGCCAAGGACCGGGTCATGGCTACACCTTC. It is translated as CASSQGPGHGYTF.

This clone was observed a handful of times. The chain is built from TRBV3-1 (or the pseudogene TRBV3-2) and TRBJ1-2; possibly TRBD1 for D (5 bases). The CDR3 has 14 residues. The germline V gene has CDR1 LGHDT and CDR2 YNNKEL (reference sequence). Trimming removed 1 base from V and 7 bases from J, with 13 bases in between. DNA of the CDR3: TGTGCCAGCAGCCAAGTCGCAGGGCCCTCTGGCTACACCTTC. It encodes CASSQVAGPSGYTF.

The rearrangement uses TRBV24-1 and TRBJ2-5; D might be TRBD2 (5 bases). V lost 0 bases and J lost 4, with 11 bases in between. Germline CDR1 KGHDR, CDR2 SFDVKD. The CDR3 contains 15 residues. In nucleotides, the CDR3 is TGTGCCACCAGTGATTTGCACGGCGGAGGAGAGACCCAGTACTTC. Encoded protein: CATSDLHGGGETQYF.

Concerning this clone itself: Its ends do not fully match the called genes, so a read error is possible. This chain uses TRBV29-1 with TRBJ1-2; 8 bases fit TRBD1. Germline V lookup: CDR1 SQVTM, CDR2 ANQGSEA. This CDR3 contains 13 residues. As DNA, the CDR3 is TGCAGCGTGGAAGGACAGGGCCGGAATAGGTACACCTTC. Translating gives CSVEGQGRNRYTF. Full variable domain (remainder filled in from reference TRBV29-1 and TRBJ1-2): SAVISQKPSRDICQRGTSLTIQCQVDSQVTMMFWYRQQPGQSLTLIATANQGSEATYESGFVIDKFPISRPNLTFSTLTVSNMSPEDSSIYLCSVEGQGRNRYTFGSGTRLTVV.

The count of this clone is one. This rearrangement joins TRBV28 to TRBJ1-4, with a weak D call TRBD1 (5 bases). CDR1 MDHEN and CDR2 SYDVKM come from the germline V gene. The CDR3 has 14 amino acids. V lost 2 bases and J 10 bases, leaving 14 bases between the germline ends. CDR3 sequence reads: CASSLGQGYGKLFF. For the CDR3, the DNA is TGTGCCAGCAGTTTAGGCCAGGGTTACGGAAAACTGTTTTTT.

V and J are TRBV6-5 and TRBJ1-6; D is perhaps TRBD1 (6 bases). There are 15 residues in the CDR3. The V and J ends lost 0 bases and 7 bases respectively, with 10 bases between them. Per germline, CDR1 MNHEY and CDR2 SVGAGI. The CDR3 loop is CASSYSSRGNSPLHF. CDR3 bases: TGTGCCAGCAGTTACTCGTCCAGGGGCAATTCACCCCTCCACTTT.

The chain joins TRBV28 to TRBJ2-5; 8 positions match TRBD2. Losses at the gene ends were 3 bases for V and 7 bases for J; bases not matched to a gene: 4. Germline V gene data show CDR1 as MDHEN and CDR2 as SYDVKM. The CDR3 consists of 13 residues. CDR3 protein: CASSFSAGGTQYF. For the CDR3, the DNA is TGTGCCAGCAGTTTCTCTGCGGGGGGGACCCAGTACTTC.

The chain uses TRBV11-2 and TRBJ1-5; unclear D gene. Trimming took off 1 base at V and 2 bases at J, with 6 bases between the two ends. The CDR3 consists of 14 residues. Germline assignment: CDR1 SGHAT and CDR2 FQNNGV. Written as DNA, the CDR3 is TGTGCCAGCAGCTTAGCCTCTGGCAATCAGCCCCAGCATTTT. Protein sequence: CASSLASGNQPQHF. Looking up the rest from reference TRBV11-2 and TRBJ1-5 gives the full variable domain: EAGVAQSPRYKIIEKRQSVAFWCNPISGHATLYWYQQILGQGPKLLIQFQNNGVVDDSQLPKDRFSAERLKGVDSTLKIQPAKLEDSAVYLCASSLASGNQPQHFGDGTRLSIL.

The chain couples TRBV5-1 to TRBJ2-6; D is possibly TRBD1 (6 bases). Trimming took 2 bases from V and 0 from J, leaving 15 bases between them. Germline CDR1 SGHRS, CDR2 YFSETQ. This CDR3 contains 18 residues. The CDR3 DNA sequence: TGCGCCAGCAGCTTAACTACAGGGACGAGCTCTGGGGCCAACGTCCTGACTTTC. It is translated as CASSLTTGTSSGANVLTF.

This chain uses TRBV7-2 with TRBJ2-3; 7 bases are a match to TRBD2. The CDR3 contains 14 residues. Germline-derived CDR1 and CDR2 are SGHTA and FQGNSA. Unmatched junction bases numbered 7, after V lost 5 bases and J lost 5 bases. CDR3 nucleotides: TGTGCCAGCAGCCCACTTTGGGGGGGAGATACGCAGTATTTT. Translated: CASSPLWGGDTQYF.

This chain connects TRBV2 to TRBJ2-5; the D is unclear. CDR3 length: 13 residues. The ends were cut back, 6 bases at V and 7 bases at J, with 15 bases in the middle. Germline V lookup: CDR1 SNHLY, CDR2 FYNNEI. DNA of the CDR3: TGTGCCAGCAGCGAGTCGACACGCCCGACCCAGTACTTC. It specifies CASSESTRPTQYF.

V is TRBV19 and J is TRBJ1-2; the match to TRBD1 covers 7 bases. The CDR3 loop spans 14 amino acids. J was trimmed by 8 bases and V by 6 bases; bases with no gene match: 12. Germline V gene data show CDR1 as LNHDA and CDR2 as SQIVND (reference sequence). In DNA, the CDR3 is TGTGCCAGTAGCAGACAGGGCAAGGCTTCCGGCTACACCTTC. This codes for CASSRQGKASGYTF.

This chain links TRBV5-1 with TRBJ2-7; D remains ambiguous. This CDR3 region has 15 residues. Trimming pared 0 bases from V and 0 bases from J, leaving 10 bases between. The germline V gene encodes CDR1 SGHRS and CDR2 YFSETQ. CDR3 nucleotide sequence: TGCGCCAGCAGCTTGGACAGCCTCAACTCCTACGAGCAGTACTTC. Encoded protein: CASSLDSLNSYEQYF.

This chain links TRBV7-8 with TRBJ2-7, with no clear D. Trimming took off 5 bases at V and 0 bases at J, with 5 bases between the two ends. This CDR3 region has 12 residues. From germline, CDR1 is SGHVS and CDR2 FQNEAQ. The CDR3 here is CASSHNSYEQYF. In nucleotides, the CDR3 is TGTGCCAGCAGCCACAACTCCTACGAGCAGTACTTC.

The J gene is TRBJ1-4, the V gene TRBV27; D is unresolved. The CDR3 is made up of 13 amino acids. CDR1 and CDR2 (germline): MNHEY, SMNVEV (reference sequence). Trimming stripped 5 bases from V and 12 bases from J, with 16 bases between. This chain's CDR3 is CASSHSRRSQLFF. In nucleotides, the CDR3 is TGTGCCAGCAGTCATTCACGGCGGAGCCAACTGTTTTTT.

This clone has more than one count but fewer than ten. The chain is built from TRBV4-1 and TRBJ1-5; no clear D gene. Germline V gene sequence: CDR1 MGHRA, CDR2 YSYEKL. V lost 1 base and J 6 bases, leaving 13 bases between the germline ends. The CDR3 is 15 residues long. The CDR3 DNA sequence: TGCGCCAGCAGCCAAGTCTCGAGCCCCATTCAGCCCCAGCATTTT. It translates to CASSQVSSPIQPQHF.